This entry describes one TCR beta chain. Its specificity is unknown. The sample is drawn from a study of shared clonotypes between healthy human individuals. Data came from immunoSEQ multiplex PCR; TCRdb stores just in-frame clones and leaves some out. The sample consists of about 710,000 clones, 55% to 75% of them appearing once. General study results and limits: Clonotype sharing among donors, it was expected, would be affected by sequencing depth.

The CDR3 consists of 14 residues. With 5 bases clipped from V and 7 bases from J, the junction kept 6 bases outside the gene matches. From germline, CDR1 is SGHRS and CDR2 YFSETQ. Sequencing used memory CD4+ T cells sorted from blood. Subset noted: CD45RA-negative fraction. The chain is built from TRBV5-1 and TRBJ2-4; 10 bases are a match to TRBD1. This clonotype was obtained from a woman in her twenties or thirties in good health. CDR3 sequence (DNA): TGCGCCAGCAGTTCGGACAGGGGGTCGAACATTCAGTACTTC. Its translation is CASSSDRGSNIQYF.